This T cell receptor beta chain derives from a study of blood T cells in healthy people across ages. Study-wide findings and caveats: Estimated diversity that came from one million T cells was considered an underestimate.

A few counts support this clonotype. What it binds is not known. The germline gives CDR1 MNHNS, CDR2 SASEGT. CDR3 length: 15 amino acids. V lost 3 bases, J lost 6 bases, and 0 bases stayed unmatched. The second PCR ran roughly 6 to 11 cycles with a sample-barcoded 5' primer and J-beta primers. In TCRdb, the 5' RACE reads were re-called with MiXCR into one record per CDR3 protein. The table shows 1,300,000 or so distinct CDR3 sequences, with approximately 63% occurring only once. The sequenced material came from blood. The chain carries TRBV6-1 and TRBJ2-1; TRBD2 matches at 15 bases. The receptor comes from a man younger than 35 in good health. The CDR3 loop reads CASSEGLAGGNEQFF. CDR3 in DNA: TGTGCCAGCAGTGAGGGACTAGCGGGGGGCAATGAGCAGTTCTTC.